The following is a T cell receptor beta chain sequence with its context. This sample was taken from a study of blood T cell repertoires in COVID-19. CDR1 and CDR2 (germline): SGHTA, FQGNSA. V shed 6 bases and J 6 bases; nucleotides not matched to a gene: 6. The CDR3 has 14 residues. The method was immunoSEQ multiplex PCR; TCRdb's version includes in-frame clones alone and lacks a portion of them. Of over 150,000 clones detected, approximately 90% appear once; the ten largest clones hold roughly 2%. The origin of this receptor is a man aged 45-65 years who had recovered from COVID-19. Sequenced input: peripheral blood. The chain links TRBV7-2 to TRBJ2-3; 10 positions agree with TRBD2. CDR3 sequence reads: CASSAAGGVDTQYF. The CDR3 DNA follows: TGTGCCAGCAGTGCAGCGGGAGGGGTGGATACGCAGTATTTT.